The entry that follows covers one TCR beta chain sequence. As yet, its antigen is unknown. In the PCR, 60 Vbeta and 13 Jbeta primers were used. Repertoires were generated with immunoSEQ multiplex PCR, while TCRdb's copy carries only in-frame clones and drops some. Here the sample spans about 110,000 clones, over 80% being singletons. This specimen comes from a study of cytomegalovirus exposure and HLA in healthy donors. Germline CDR1 MNHNY, CDR2 SVGAGI (reference sequence). V lost 7 bases, J lost 1 base, and 10 bases lay in between. The CDR3 loop spans 13 amino acids. Study outcomes and limitations: Certain sequence variants were highly shared and formed a cluster, and this cluster was likely a sequencing artifact.

The receptor's source is a man younger than 40 in good health and CMV-seropositive. What was sequenced was PBMCs. The gene calls are TRBV6-6 and TRBJ1-1; D call uncertain. The CDR3, as DNA: TGTGCCAGCAAGATACAGCCGAACACTGAAGCTTTCTTT. This gives the protein CASKIQPNTEAFF.